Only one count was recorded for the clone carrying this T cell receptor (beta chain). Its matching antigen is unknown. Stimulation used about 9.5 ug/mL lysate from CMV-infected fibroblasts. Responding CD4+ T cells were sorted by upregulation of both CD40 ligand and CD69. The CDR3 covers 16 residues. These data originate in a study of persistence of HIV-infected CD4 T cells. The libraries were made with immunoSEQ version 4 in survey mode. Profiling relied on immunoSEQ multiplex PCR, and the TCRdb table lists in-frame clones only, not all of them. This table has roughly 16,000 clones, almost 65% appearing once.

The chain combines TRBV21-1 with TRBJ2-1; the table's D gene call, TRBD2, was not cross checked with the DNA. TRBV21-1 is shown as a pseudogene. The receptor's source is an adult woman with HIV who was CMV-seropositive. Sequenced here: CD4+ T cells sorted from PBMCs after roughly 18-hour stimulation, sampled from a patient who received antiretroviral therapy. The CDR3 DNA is TGTGCCAGCAGCAAACTTCGAGTCCTGACCTACAATGAGCAGTTCTTC. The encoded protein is CASSKLRVLTYNEQFF.